This record concerns one TCR beta chain sequence. This CDR3 is built from 16 residues. The J segment lost 2 bases and the V segment lost 2 bases, leaving 8 bases of the junction unmatched. CDR1 SGHVS and CDR2 FQNEAQ come from the germline V gene. This specimen comes from a study of blood T cell repertoires in COVID-19. Turning to the study itself: COVID-19 samples from acute and convalescent phases originated in the United States, Italy and Spain. Sample material is recorded as cDNA or gDNA derived from T cells, B-cell-depleted T cells, or PBMCs.

Original handling: Reference gene primer amplification yielded estimated nucleated cell counts. The data were produced by immunoSEQ multiplex PCR, yet TCRdb's version contains in-frame clones alone and is incomplete. The V and J calls and clone size are taken from that table; D and trimming were inferred from the DNA. The sample yields 470,000 or so clones, roughly 90% seen once. This TCR was sampled from a woman in her 30s with acute or convalescent COVID-19. The chain recombines TRBV7-8 with TRBJ2-5; 7 bases agree with TRBD1. The source material was peripheral blood. The CDR3 spells CASSLTGQIVQETQYF. Written as DNA, the CDR3 is TGTGCCAGCAGCTTAACGGGACAGATTGTTCAAGAGACCCAGTACTTC.